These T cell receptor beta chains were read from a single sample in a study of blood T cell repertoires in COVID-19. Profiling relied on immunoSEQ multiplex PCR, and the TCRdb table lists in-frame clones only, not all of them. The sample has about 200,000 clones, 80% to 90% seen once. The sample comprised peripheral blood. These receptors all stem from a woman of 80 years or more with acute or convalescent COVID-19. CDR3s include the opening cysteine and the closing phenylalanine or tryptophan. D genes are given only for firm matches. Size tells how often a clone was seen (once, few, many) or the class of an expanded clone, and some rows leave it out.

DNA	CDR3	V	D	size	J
TGTGCCAGCAGCTCCCCTCTTAGCAACACAGATACGCAGTATTTT	CASSSPLSNTDTQYF	TRBV7-2	.	.	TRBJ2-3
TGTGCCAGCAGTTTTGCTAGCGGCGGGGACAATGAGCAGTTCTTC	CASSFASGGDNEQFF	TRBV27	TRBD2	.	TRBJ2-1
TGCAGCGCCGGCGGGGGGGAGGGGGACATTCAGTACTTC	CSAGGGEGDIQYF	TRBV29-1	TRBD2	.	TRBJ2-4
TGCGCCAGCAGCCAAGATTATGGTCGTCCAGCGGGAATCTACGAGCAGTACTTC	CASSQDYGRPAGIYEQYF	TRBV4-3	TRBD2	.	TRBJ2-7
TGTGCCACCACCCGTCGGACTAGCGGGAGGGCCGAAGAGACCCAGTACTTC	CATTRRTSGRAEETQYF	TRBV24-1	TRBD2	.	TRBJ2-5
TGCGCCAGCGGCATTCGGACAGGAAACTATGGCTACACCTTC	CASGIRTGNYGYTF	TRBV5-1	TRBD1	.	TRBJ1-2
TGTGCCAGCAGTTACTCCCCTGGGGGGGTGGGGACCCAGTACTTC	CASSYSPGGVGTQYF	TRBV6-2/TRBV6-3	TRBD2	.	TRBJ2-5
TGTGCCAGCAGTGAAGCAAGCCTAGCAGATACGCAGTATTTT	CASSEASLADTQYF	TRBV2	.	.	TRBJ2-3
TGCGCCAGCAGCCAAGTCGCTACGGTCGCGGGAGGGCAGGCAGATACGCAGTATTTT	CASSQVATVAGGQADTQYF	TRBV4-1	TRBD2	.	TRBJ2-3
TGTGCCAGCAGCGTAGAACTAGCGGGAGTTGGGCTATACAATGAGCAGTTCTTC	CASSVELAGVGLYNEQFF	TRBV9	TRBD2	.	TRBJ2-1
TGTGCCAGCGAAGCCCCCGTACGAAGCACTGAAGCTTTCTTT	CASEAPVRSTEAFF	TRBV18	.	.	TRBJ1-1
TGCGCCAGCAGCTTGGAGGAGAGTATCTATGGCTACACCTTC	CASSLEESIYGYTF	TRBV5-1	.	once	TRBJ1-2
TGTGCCTCTAACCCGGGGGGGGCAAACACCATATATTTT	CASNPGGANTIYF	TRBV28	.	once	TRBJ1-3
TGTGCCAGCAGCTCCATCACTAGCGTCCACCTCGACTACGAGCAGTACTTC	CASSSITSVHLDYEQYF	TRBV28	TRBD2	.	TRBJ2-7
TGTGCCGCGCTAGCGGAGAACAATGAGCAGTTCTTC	CAALAENNEQFF	TRBV6-5	TRBD2	.	TRBJ2-1
TGTGCCAGCAGTCCAGGGACAGGAAGGTTTAACACTGAAGCTTTCTTT	CASSPGTGRFNTEAFF	TRBV27	TRBD1	.	TRBJ1-1
TGTGCCAGCAGTGAAGCGAGAAATGAGCAGTTCTTC	CASSEARNEQFF	TRBV2	.	few	TRBJ2-1
TGTGCCAGCAGCTTAGGGACTAGCCTTGAGCAGTTCTTC	CASSLGTSLEQFF	TRBV9	TRBD2	.	TRBJ2-1
TGTGCCAGCTCACCCCAGGCTCTCCCAGGCTCTGGGGCCAACGTCCTGACTTTC	CASSPQALPGSGANVLTF	TRBV18	.	few	TRBJ2-6
TGTGCCATCAGGGGACACCTTAGCACAGATACGCAGTATTTT	CAIRGHLSTDTQYF	TRBV10-3	.	.	TRBJ2-3
TGTGCCAGCAGTTACGGGACATACGACACTGAAGCTTTCTTT	CASSYGTYDTEAFF	TRBV6-2/TRBV6-3	.	.	TRBJ1-1
TGTGCCAGCTACAGTACCCGTGCGACAGGGGTCAAGTTTAACTATGGCTACACCTTC	CASYSTRATGVKFNYGYTF	TRBV5-4	TRBD1	.	TRBJ1-2
TGCGCCAGCAGCAGACAGGGGGAAGCTTTCTTT	CASSRQGEAFF	TRBV4-3	TRBD1	.	TRBJ1-1
TGTGCCAGCAGTTCATACAGGGGTGGAACCTACGAGCAGTACTTC	CASSSYRGGTYEQYF	TRBV6-5	TRBD1	.	TRBJ2-7
TGTGCCAGCATAGTTGGACTGGGGGGCTACAATGAGCAGTTCTTC	CASIVGLGGYNEQFF	TRBV2	.	.	TRBJ2-1
TGCGCCAGCAGCCAAGGCCAGGGAATGAAACTGTTTTTT	CASSQGQGMKLFF	TRBV4-3	.	once	TRBJ1-4
TGTGCCAGCAGTGATGATAGGGGTTGGGTCACAGATACGCAGTATTTT	CASSDDRGWVTDTQYF	TRBV6-1	.	.	TRBJ2-3
TGTGCCAGCAGCGCATCGCCCGGGGGGTTCGATGGAAACACCATATATTTT	CASSASPGGFDGNTIYF	TRBV9	.	.	TRBJ1-3
TGTGCCAGCTCACCACAGGGGATATCGAGGGAGCAGTACTTC	CASSPQGISREQYF	TRBV18	.	once	TRBJ2-7
TGTGCCAGCAGCGCCGGACTAGCGGGTGGCTACGAGCAGTACTTC	CASSAGLAGGYEQYF	TRBV5-4	TRBD2	.	TRBJ2-7
TGTGCCATCAGCAACGCCGCGGGGGCCTACGAGCAGTACTTC	CAISNAAGAYEQYF	TRBV10-3	TRBD2	.	TRBJ2-7
TGTGCCAGTAGGGAAACAGGGACAAGGAATTCACCCCTCCACTTT	CASRETGTRNSPLHF	TRBV19	.	.	TRBJ1-6
TGTGCCATCAGCCTGGGACAGACTTTAAACACCATATATTTT	CAISLGQTLNTIYF	TRBV10-3	TRBD1	few	TRBJ1-3
TGTGCCAGCAGACCCCCTAGCGGGAGGAGCAATGAGCAGTTCTTC	CASRPPSGRSNEQFF	TRBV7-8	TRBD2	.	TRBJ2-1
TGCGCCAGCAGCTTGTATGCGACAGGGTTACGCGAGCAGTACTTC	CASSLYATGLREQYF	TRBV5-1	TRBD1	.	TRBJ2-7
TGCGCCAGCAAGGAACAGGGAGTAAATACGCAGTATTTT	CASKEQGVNTQYF	TRBV5-1	.	.	TRBJ2-3
TGTGCCAGCAGCAGCCGGGTGTTCTCTGGAAACACCATATATTTT	CASSSRVFSGNTIYF	TRBV7-2	.	.	TRBJ1-3
TGCGCCAGCAGCCAAGCTCGTAGTAGAGGGAGCTCCTATAATTCACCCCTCCACTTT	CASSQARSRGSSYNSPLHF	TRBV4-3	.	.	TRBJ1-6
TGTGCCAGTAGGATACAGGGGGCGTCGGGAGAGACCCAGTACTTC	CASRIQGASGETQYF	TRBV19	TRBD1	.	TRBJ2-5
TGTGCCAGCAGCTTAGTATCGAGAACCTACGAGCAGTACTTC	CASSLVSRTYEQYF	TRBV7-2	.	.	TRBJ2-7